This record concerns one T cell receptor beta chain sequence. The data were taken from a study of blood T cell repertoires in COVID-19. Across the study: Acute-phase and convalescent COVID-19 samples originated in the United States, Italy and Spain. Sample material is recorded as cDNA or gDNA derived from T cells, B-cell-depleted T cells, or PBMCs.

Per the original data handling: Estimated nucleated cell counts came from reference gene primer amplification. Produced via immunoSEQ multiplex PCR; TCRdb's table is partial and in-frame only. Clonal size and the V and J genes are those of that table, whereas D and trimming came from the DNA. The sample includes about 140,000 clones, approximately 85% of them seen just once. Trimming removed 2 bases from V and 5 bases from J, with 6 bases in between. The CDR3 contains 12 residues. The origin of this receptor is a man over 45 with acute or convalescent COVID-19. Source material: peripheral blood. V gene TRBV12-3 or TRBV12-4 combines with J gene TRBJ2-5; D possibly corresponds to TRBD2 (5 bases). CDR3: CASSLRGETQYF. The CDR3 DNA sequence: TGTGCCAGCAGTTTACGAGGGGAGACCCAGTACTTC.